These 14 T cell receptor beta chains came from one sample sequenced in a study of OX40 agonist ivuxolimab in advanced cancers. Sequencing used immunoSEQ multiplex PCR; TCRdb keeps in-frame clones, though not all of them. The repertoire holds around 94,000 clones, with approximately 89% as singletons. The sequences come from CD4+ or CD8+ T cells sorted from blood, collected in a trial of the OX40 agonist ivuxolimab. The receptors here all came from an adult with an advanced solid tumor such as melanoma, head and neck, liver or kidney cancer.

The rearrangement links TRBV10-3 to TRBJ2-2, with 13 bases identical to TRBD2. Germline values: CDR1 ENHRY, CDR2 SYGVKD. The V gene end was trimmed by 5 bases and the J gene end by 4 bases; junction bases not matched to a gene: 10. This CDR3 has 18 residues. DNA of the CDR3: TGTGCCATCAGTCCTGGGACTAGCGGGACTGGCGGCACCGGGGAGCTGTTTTTT. Residues: CAISPGTSGTGGTGELFF.

The chain combines TRBV6-5 with TRBJ2-2, with 10 bases that match TRBD1. This CDR3 region has 15 residues. Per germline, CDR1 MNHEY and CDR2 SVGAGI. J gave up 4 bases and V 6 bases, and 5 bases lay outside the gene matches. The CDR3 DNA follows: TGTGCCAGCAGATCCGGGACAGGGGTCACCGGGGAGCTGTTTTTT. Amino acids: CASRSGTGVTGELFF.

This clone was detected once. This chain connects TRBV10-3 to TRBJ1-4; D uncertain. Germline assignment: CDR1 ENHRY and CDR2 SYGVKD. The CDR3 is 15 residues long. Trimming cost V 3 bases and J 0 bases, with 8 bases left between them. The CDR3 spells CAISDKSTTNEKLFF. As DNA, the CDR3 is TGTGCCATCAGTGATAAATCGACAACTAATGAAAAACTGTTTTTT.

The V and J genes are TRBV7-8 and TRBJ2-5, with 9 bases that match TRBD2. CDR1 is SGHVS and CDR2 is FQNEAQ in the germline V gene. V gave up 8 bases and J gave up 7 bases; unmatched junction bases: 17. The CDR3 contains 16 residues. CDR3 region: CASALGGGSGSGTQYF. The CDR3 DNA is TGTGCCAGCGCCCTAGGGGGGGGTAGCGGGAGCGGGACCCAGTACTTC.

This chain links TRBV25-1 with TRBJ1-1, with D possibly matching TRBD1 (6 bases). V was clipped by 3 bases and J by 4 bases, with 15 bases between them. The CDR3 runs to 15 residues. Germline V CDR1 and CDR2: MGHDK, SYGVNS. The CDR3 nucleotides read TGTGCCAGCAGTGAGCCGAGGGGGGGTGTCACTGAAGCTTTCTTT. Its protein is CASSEPRGGVTEAFF. Together with reference TRBV25-1 and TRBJ1-1, the CDR3 gives the full variable domain: EADIYQTPRYLVIGTGKKITLECSQTMGHDKMYWYQQDPGMELHLIHYSYGVNSTEKGDLSSESTVSRIRTEHFPLTLESARPSHTSQYLCASSEPRGGVTEAFFGQGTRLTVV.

The chain uses TRBV19 and TRBJ1-1, with 11 positions matching TRBD1. The length of the CDR3 is 14 residues. V was clipped by 5 bases and J by 5 bases; unmatched bases: 4. Per the germline V gene, CDR1 is LNHDA and CDR2 is SQIVND (reference sequence). CDR3 loop: CASSWGQGVTEAFF. The CDR3 bases are TGTGCCAGTAGTTGGGGACAGGGGGTAACTGAAGCTTTCTTT.

J is TRBJ2-7 and V is TRBV5-4; TRBD2 matches 9 bases. The J segment lost 5 bases and the V segment lost 6 bases, leaving 9 bases of the junction unmatched. CDR1 SGHNT and CDR2 YYREEE come from the germline V gene (reference sequence). This CDR3 comprises 14 residues. CDR3 residues: CASTKEEREDEQYF. The CDR3 DNA reads TGTGCCAGCACCAAGGAGGAGCGGGAGGACGAGCAGTACTTC. Looking up the rest from reference TRBV5-4 and TRBJ2-7 gives the full variable domain: ETGVTQSPTHLIKTRGQQVTLRCSSQSGHNTVSWYQQALGQGPQFIFQYYREEENGRGNFPPRFSGLQFPNYSSELNVNALELDDSALYLCASTKEEREDEQYFGPGTRLTVT.

The chain carries TRBV7-3 and TRBJ2-2; unclear D gene. V lost 3 bases and J lost 0, with 5 bases in between. The CDR3 totals 14 residues. Germline CDR1 and CDR2: SGHTA and FQGTGA. The CDR3 region is CASSLRTNTGELFF. Here the CDR3 DNA reads TGTGCCAGCAGCTTGAGGACGAACACCGGGGAGCTGTTTTTT.

The chain links TRBV18 to TRBJ2-7; TRBD1 aligns across 9 bases. V trimming: 4 bases; J trimming: 4 bases; junction bases outside the gene matches: 2. The CDR3 is 13 amino acids. Germline CDR1 KGHSH, CDR2 LQKENI. The CDR3 DNA is TGTGCCAGCTCACAACAGGGGGCTTACGAGCAGTACTTC. It encodes CASSQQGAYEQYF.

The V gene is TRBV11-2, the J gene TRBJ2-1, with D tentatively TRBD1 (5 bases). Trimming took off 1 base at V and 4 bases at J, with 8 bases between the two ends. Germline V gene sequence: CDR1 SGHAT, CDR2 FQNNGV. This CDR3 is built from 14 residues. In DNA, the CDR3 is TGTGCCAGCAGCTTAGGGGGCCCATACAATGAGCAGTTCTTC. Protein sequence: CASSLGGPYNEQFF.

J is TRBJ2-1 and V is TRBV5-4; either TRBD1 or TRBD2 may fit D (5 bases each). In germline, CDR1 is SGHNT, CDR2 YYREEE (reference sequence). Trimming cost V 4 bases and J 0 bases, with 14 bases left between them. CDR3 length: 16 residues. Here the CDR3 DNA reads TGTGCCAGCAGCCCCTTCGGGGCCCCCTCCTACAATGAGCAGTTCTTC. It codes for CASSPFGAPSYNEQFF.

The chain recombines TRBV7-2 with TRBJ2-2; D may be TRBD2 (5 bases). The CDR3 length is 16 residues. V lost 0 bases, J lost 6 bases, and 14 bases lay in between. Germline CDR1 is SGHTA and CDR2 is FQGNSA. The chain's CDR3 is CASSLAHGLGAGELFF. The DNA of the CDR3 is TGTGCCAGCAGCTTAGCGCACGGACTCGGAGCCGGGGAGCTGTTTTTT.

The chain employs TRBV5-1 and TRBJ2-5, with 7 bases that match TRBD1. Germline V gene lookup returns CDR1 SGHRS and CDR2 YFSETQ. This CDR3 spans 14 amino acids. The V segment lost 5 bases and the J segment 2 bases; nucleotides outside the gene matches: 6. The CDR3 sequence is CASRRTGYQETQYF. The CDR3 DNA follows: TGCGCCAGCAGAAGGACAGGATATCAAGAGACCCAGTACTTC.

The CDR3 spells CASSLTTSGPPHYEQYF. As DNA, the CDR3 is TGTGCCAGCAGCCTTACCACTAGCGGGCCGCCCCACTACGAGCAGTACTTC. This rearrangement joins TRBV4-2 to TRBJ2-7; TRBD2 aligns across 9 bases. Germline V gene sequence: CDR1 LGHNA, CDR2 YNFKEQ. With 4 bases clipped from V and 3 bases from J, the junction kept 13 bases outside the gene matches. CDR3 length equals 17 residues.